This T cell receptor (beta chain) was sequenced for a study of vaccination and CD4 T cells after COVID-19. This clonotype was detected only once. Its specificity is unknown. The treatment denotes: approximately 10-day PBMC culture with coronavirus spike peptide pools or control peptides (ViraFEST assay). The CDR3 is made up of 14 amino acids. The V gene's germline CDR1 is MNHEY and CDR2 SVGEGT. V was clipped by 6 bases and J by 2 bases; unmatched bases: 7. CD4+ T cells that had been cultured provided DNA sequenced with the Oncomine TCR Beta short-read assay. TCRdb processed the PCR reads anew with MiXCR; each CDR3 protein has one entry. The sample records roughly 17,000 distinct CDR3 sequences, 35% to 40% being singletons.

The sequence derives from a human donor who had recovered from COVID-19. Sequenced input: CD4+ T cells from blood, cultured in vitro. The chain combines TRBV6-2 or TRBV6-3 with TRBJ2-7; 7 positions agree with TRBD2. The CDR3 protein is CASRPSGLAYEQYF. The CDR3 DNA sequence: TGTGCCAGCAGGCCTAGCGGCCTCGCCTACGAGCAGTACTTC.